A selection of T cell receptor beta chains follows, all from one sample in a study of cytomegalovirus exposure and HLA in healthy donors. Sequenced by immunoSEQ multiplex PCR; TCRdb stores in-frame clones only, minus some. The sample has under 150,000 clones, 75% seen once. The sequenced sample was PBMCs. All receptors come from a woman under 30 in good health and CMV-seronegative. Both conserved end residues are part of each CDR3. Fields, in order: J gene, V gene, D gene, CDR3 DNA, CDR3 protein. D genes are given only for firm matches.

TRBJ1-2 | TRBV11-1 | NA | TGTGCCAGCACCGATCGGGTGTCGTCCTATGGCTACACCTTC | CASTDRVSSYGYTF
TRBJ2-3 | TRBV29-1 | NA | TGCAGCGTAGCCCCCCGTCTGAGAGATACGCAGTATTTT | CSVAPRLRDTQYF
TRBJ1-4 | TRBV27 | TRBD1 | TGTGCCAGTAAGGGACAGGGCCCTGAAAAACTGTTTTTT | CASKGQGPEKLFF
TRBJ2-5 | TRBV7-2 | TRBD1 | TGTGCCAGCAGCCCCCCGGACAGGGAAGGGGAGACCCAGTACTTC | CASSPPDREGETQYF
TRBJ1-1 | TRBV19 | TRBD1 | TGTGCCAGTAGTATGGGGACAGAACTGAACACTGAAGCTTTCTTT | CASSMGTELNTEAFF
TRBJ1-3 | TRBV5-6 | NA | TGTGCCAGCAGCTTGGCGGGGGGGCCCTCTGGAAACACCATATATTTT | CASSLAGGPSGNTIYF
TRBJ2-2 | TRBV5-1 | TRBD2 | TGCGCCAGCAGCTTGGCGTCGACGGGGGGAAACAGGGAGCTGTTTTTT | CASSLASTGGNRELFF
TRBJ1-5 | TRBV27 | NA | TGTGCCAGCAGTCCCATCGATCCTTCCAGAAATCAGCCCCAGCATTTT | CASSPIDPSRNQPQHF
TRBJ1-2 | TRBV15 | TRBD1 | TGTGCCACCAGCAGGGGACAGGGGACTGGTGGCTACACCTTC | CATSRGQGTGGYTF
TRBJ1-5 | TRBV7-8 | TRBD1 | TGTGCCAGCAGCTTGCGAGACAGGGATTCGCTGGGCAATCAGCCCCAGCATTTT | CASSLRDRDSLGNQPQHF
TRBJ1-2 | TRBV5-4 | TRBD1 | TGTGCCAGCAGCTTGTCTGACAGGGGCTATGGCTACACCTTC | CASSLSDRGYGYTF
TRBJ1-5 | TRBV2 | NA | TGTGCCAGCAGTGAATTAGGGGGGGCCAAGCAGCCCCAGCATTTT | CASSELGGAKQPQHF
TRBJ1-1 | TRBV19 | TRBD1 | TGTGCCAGTTGTACAGGGGGTTCGTGGACTGAAGCTTTCTTT | CASCTGGSWTEAFF
TRBJ1-5 | TRBV12-5 | NA | TGTGCTAGTGGTTTGCCCCTCGATCAGCCCCAGCATTTT | CASGLPLDQPQHF
TRBJ1-5 | TRBV4-1 | NA | TGCGCCAGCAGCCCACATGGAGGGAGTGGGGATCAGCCCCAGCATTTT | CASSPHGGSGDQPQHF
TRBJ1-1 | TRBV27 | NA | TGTGCCAGCAGTTGGGGATGGGGGGACACTGAAGCTTTCTTT | CASSWGWGDTEAFF
TRBJ2-7 | TRBV4-1 | TRBD2 | TGCGCCAGCACCCCTCTCTGGCGGGGGGGCTACGAGCAGTACTTC | CASTPLWRGGYEQYF
TRBJ2-5 | TRBV5-1 | NA | TGCGCCAGCAGCTTGTCGATGGAGGGGGGGTCGAAAAAGACCCAGTACTTC | CASSLSMEGGSKKTQYF